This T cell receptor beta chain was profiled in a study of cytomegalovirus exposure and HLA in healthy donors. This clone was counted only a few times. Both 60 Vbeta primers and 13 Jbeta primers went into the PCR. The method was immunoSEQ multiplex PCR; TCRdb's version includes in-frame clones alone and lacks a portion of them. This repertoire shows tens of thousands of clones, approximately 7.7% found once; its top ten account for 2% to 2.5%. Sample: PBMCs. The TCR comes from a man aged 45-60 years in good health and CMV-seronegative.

In DNA, the CDR3 is TGTGCCAGCAGCTTAGGGGGCGCGAACACCGGGGAGCTGTTTTTT. Translation gives CASSLGGANTGELFF. The J gene is TRBJ2-2, the V gene TRBV7-3; TRBD1 might be the D (6 bases). There are 15 residues in the CDR3. With 2 bases removed from V and 0 bases from J, the gap between germline ends came to 7 bases. The germline V gene encodes CDR1 SGHTA and CDR2 FQGTGA.